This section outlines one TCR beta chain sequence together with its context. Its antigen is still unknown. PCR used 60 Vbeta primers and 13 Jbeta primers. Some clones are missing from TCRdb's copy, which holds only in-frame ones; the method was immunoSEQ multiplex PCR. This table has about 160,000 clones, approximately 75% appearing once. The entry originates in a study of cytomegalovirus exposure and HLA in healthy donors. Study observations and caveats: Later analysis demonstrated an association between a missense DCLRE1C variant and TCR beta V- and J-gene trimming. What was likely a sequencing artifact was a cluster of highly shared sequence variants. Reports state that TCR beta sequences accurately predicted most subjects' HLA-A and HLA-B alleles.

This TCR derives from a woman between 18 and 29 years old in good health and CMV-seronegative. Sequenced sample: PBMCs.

The CDR3 nucleotides are TGTGCCAGCAGTTTCCGGGACAGGGGGAGCACTGAAGCTTTCTTT. This translates into CASSFRDRGSTEAFF. The rearrangement uses TRBV7-9 and TRBJ1-1, with 11 bases identical to TRBD1. This CDR3 comprises 15 residues. Germline-derived CDR1 and CDR2 are SEHNR and FQNEAQ (reference sequence). Trimming cost V 6 bases and J 4 bases; bases outside gene matches: 7.